This T cell receptor (beta chain) comes out of a study of Ad26.COV2.S vaccination and SARS-CoV-2 variants (dated by TCRdb to 2020 to 2023). With respect to the entire study: Donors in the vaccine arm were drawn from COV1001, a multicentre, randomized, double-blind, placebo-controlled phase I-IIa trial testing Ad26.COV2.S in healthy adults. TCRbeta repertoire sequencing was used to assess the specificity and breadth of SARS-CoV-2-reactive T cell receptors after Ad26.COV2.S vaccination. A total of about 30 samples were included in the TCR-sequenced set, comprising roughly 19 Ad26.COV2.S vaccine recipients, 5 placebo recipients and 8 SARS-CoV-2 convalescent individuals. Dosing of Ad26.COV2.S was intramuscular, at either 5x10^10 or 1x10^11 viral particles, delivered as one shot or as two shots spaced 56 days apart. Throughout the experiments and outcome assessment, investigators stayed blinded to trial group allocation. Participants in the trial were split at random into five groups of five each, receiving low-dose or high-dose Ad26.COV2.S once or twice, or else placebo on both occasions. What the study reported, not specific to this receptor: Comparing responses between vaccine doses or regimens was not something the study was powered to do. Non-spike TCR breadth was comparable between vaccine and placebo recipients, consistent with the vaccine containing only spike. Ad26.COV2.S recipients had higher spike-specific TCR breadth than placebo recipients (P = 0.0014). Substantial breadth of spike-specific CD8+ and CD4+ T cell responses was reported after vaccination. The authors noted that total T cell responses may have been underestimated by the TCR breadth and depth analyses.

In the germline V gene (reference sequence), CDR1 corresponds to MNHEY and CDR2 to SMNVEV. From the cysteine up to the phenylalanine, the CDR3 has a length of 15 residues. Only the CDR3 portion is preserved as DNA: 45 bases, with reading frame beginning at the first base. Trimming removed 4 bases from V and 8 bases from J; the gene matches leave 10 bases unexplained. With respect to this clone: Its antigen is currently not known. There are no base qualities to consult, and no much larger clone falls within one base.

The intended sense of this specimen's treatment or condition label: some 19 received Ad26.COV2.S at low or high dose, single or two shots; 5 received placebo; per-sample allocation not given. For vaccine and placebo recipients, repertoires were sequenced using samples collected on day 63 after the first injection. In Cohort 1b, around 25 adults aged 18-55 years were enrolled at a single site in Boston, USA, between 29 July and 7 August 2020. As a vaccine, Ad26.COV2.S was a replication-incompetent adenovirus type 26 vector that expressed a prefusion-stabilized SARS-CoV-2 spike protein derived from the original Wuhan strain. TCRbeta CDR3 regions were sequenced with the immunoSEQ Assay. After extraction, genomic DNA underwent amplification by bias-controlled multiplex PCR, followed by high-throughput sequencing. The paper's processing steps were these. To quantify the absolute abundance of each unique TCRbeta CDR3 region, sequences were collapsed and filtered. T cell fraction was estimated by normalizing TCRbeta template counts to usable DNA, with usable DNA measured through amplification of reference genes found in all nucleated cells. Repertoire TCRs were annotated as SARS-CoV-2-specific when V gene, CDR3 amino acid sequence and J gene were exactly matched to a known reactive TCR set. The reference SARS-CoV-2 TCR set was obtained from MIRA and was filtered for enrichment in COVID-19-positive ImmuneCODE repertoires, whereby public or cross-reactive TCRs were removed. Based on the MIRA antigens, annotated TCRs were further analysed at the level of specific ORF or position within ORF. Depth was the summed frequency of annotated unique rearrangements, while breadth was defined as annotated unique rearrangements over total unique productive rearrangements. Group comparisons of TCR breadth used two-sided Wilcoxon rank-sum tests. In TCRdb, the immuneACCESS table is reduced to in-frame sequences with V and J assigned. These tables do not hold every clone; where another copy was compared, an unresolved V gene accounts for under half, and the others remain unexplained. Clone size and V and J calls were adopted from that table, with D and trimming inferred from the DNA. The sample table lists fewer than 400,000 clones, about 88% of them with a count of one. The ten largest clones take up around 1.8% of the sample.

This chain is built from TRBV27 and TRBJ1-4; a stretch of 7 junction bases matches TRBD1. This clonotype was obtained from a person aged 18-65 years who received the Ad26.COV2.S COVID-19 vaccine or a placebo. The source material was peripheral blood, sampled in a trial of Ad26.COV2.S vaccine versus placebo. In nucleotide form, the sequence is TGTGCCAGCAGTTCTCCCGGGACAGCAAGGGAAAAACTGTTTTTT. This encodes CASSSPGTAREKLFF.